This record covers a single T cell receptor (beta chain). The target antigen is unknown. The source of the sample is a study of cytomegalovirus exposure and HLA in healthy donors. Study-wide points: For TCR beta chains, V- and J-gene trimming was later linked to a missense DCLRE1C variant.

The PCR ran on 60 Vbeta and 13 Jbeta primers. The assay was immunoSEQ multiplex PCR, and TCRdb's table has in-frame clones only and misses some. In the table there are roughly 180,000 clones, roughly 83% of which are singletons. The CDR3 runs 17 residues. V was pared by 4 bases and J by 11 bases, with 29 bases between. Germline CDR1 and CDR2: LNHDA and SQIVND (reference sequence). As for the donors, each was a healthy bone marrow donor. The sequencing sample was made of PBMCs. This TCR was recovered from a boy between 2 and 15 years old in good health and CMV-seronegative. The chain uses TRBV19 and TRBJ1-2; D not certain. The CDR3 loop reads CASSTPLAGNIMAGYTF. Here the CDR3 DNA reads TGTGCCAGTAGTACCCCTTTGGCCGGGAATATCATGGCGGGGTACACCTTC.